This T cell receptor (beta chain) was sequenced during a study of T-cell reconstitution after alpha-beta-depleted transplantation in children. Broader study findings: Several hundred expanded graft clones reportedly were the source of alpha-beta T cells about two months after transplant.

Unique molecular identifiers were incorporated when the TCRbeta library was constructed. TCRdb fed the PCR reads into MiXCR, producing one record per CDR3 protein. Among 30,000 to 40,000 distinct CDR3 sequences, 5.5% to 8% were seen once, and the ten largest hold 27%. This clonotype was seen many times. Its antigen is undetermined. V lost 0 bases, J lost 6 bases, and 13 bases lay in between. Germline CDR1 MNHEY, CDR2 SVGEGT. This CDR3 is 15 amino acids long. This chain joins TRBV6-2 or TRBV6-3 and TRBJ2-3; maybe TRBD1 (5 bases). Sample: peripheral blood, taken 60 days after TCRalphabeta/CD19-depleted stem cell transplant. This TCR was recovered from a child younger than two who had a stem cell transplant for acute myeloid leukemia, so the T cells may come from the graft donor. CDR3 residues: CASSYSRVPGDTQYF. The CDR3 DNA sequence: TGTGCCAGCAGTTACTCCAGGGTTCCCGGTGATACGCAGTATTTT.